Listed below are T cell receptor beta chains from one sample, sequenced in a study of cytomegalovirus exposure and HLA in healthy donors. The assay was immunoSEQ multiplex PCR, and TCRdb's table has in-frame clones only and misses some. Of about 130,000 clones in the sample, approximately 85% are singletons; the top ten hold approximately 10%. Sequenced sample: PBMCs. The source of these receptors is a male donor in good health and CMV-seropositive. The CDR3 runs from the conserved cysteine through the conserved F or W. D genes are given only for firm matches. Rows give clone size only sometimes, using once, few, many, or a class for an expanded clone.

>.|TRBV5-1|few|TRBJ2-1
CASSLSGNEQFF
TGCGCCAGCAGCTTGTCCGGGAATGAGCAGTTCTTC
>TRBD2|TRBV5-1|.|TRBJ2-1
CASSLGSGGNEQFF
TGCGCCAGCAGTTTAGGCTCGGGAGGCAATGAGCAGTTCTTC
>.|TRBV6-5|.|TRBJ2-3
CASSYSRDTQYF
TGTGCCAGCAGTTACTCTCGGGATACGCAGTATTTT
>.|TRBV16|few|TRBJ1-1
CASSQSSAEAFF
TGTGCCAGCAGCCAATCGAGCGCGGAAGCTTTCTTT
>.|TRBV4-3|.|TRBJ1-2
CASSQDRDIQAYGYTF
TGCGCCAGCAGCCAAGACAGGGACATCCAGGCCTATGGCTACACCTTC
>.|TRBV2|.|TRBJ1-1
CASSEGTEFEAFF
TGTGCCAGCAGTGAAGGGACAGAGTTTGAAGCTTTCTTT
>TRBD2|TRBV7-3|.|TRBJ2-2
CASSSTSGSSGELFF
TGTGCCAGCAGCTCCACTAGCGGGAGTTCCGGGGAGCTGTTTTTT
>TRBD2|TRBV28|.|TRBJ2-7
CASTESGTRGYEQYF
TGTGCCAGCACTGAATCCGGGACTAGGGGATACGAGCAGTACTTC
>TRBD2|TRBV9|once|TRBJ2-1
CASSEVREGDNEQFF
TGTGCCAGCAGCGAAGTGCGGGAGGGGGACAATGAGCAGTTCTTC
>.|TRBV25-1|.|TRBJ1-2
CASSDPGTAIYGYTF
TGTGCCAGCAGTGATCCAGGCACAGCTATATATGGCTACACCTTC